This record concerns one T cell receptor beta chain sequence. In the original workflow: Cell counts per sample came from amplifying reference gene primers. TCRdb keeps only in-frame clones here, not all; method: immunoSEQ multiplex PCR. The DNA was the basis for D and trimming; V, J and clone size are from that table. Among a few hundred thousand clones listed, approximately 82% were seen once. The sample is drawn from a study of blood T cell repertoires in COVID-19. Study context: Material from acute and convalescent COVID-19 was sourced from the United States, Italy and Spain. T cells, B-cell-depleted T cells, or PBMCs provided the cDNA or gDNA that served as material.

The TCR originated in a young man who had recovered from COVID-19. Specimen: peripheral blood.

CDR3 coding DNA: TGCGCCAGCAGCTTGGTAGTAGCGGGGGGCTCAGATACGCAGTATTTT. Protein sequence: CASSLVVAGGSDTQYF. The genes are TRBV5-1 and TRBJ2-3, with 10 bases identical to TRBD2. J gave up 4 bases and V 0 bases, and 5 bases lay outside the gene matches. Germline V CDR1 and CDR2: SGHRS, YFSETQ. There are 16 residues in the CDR3.